These T cell receptor beta chains were read from a single sample in a study of blood T cell repertoires in COVID-19. The assay was immunoSEQ multiplex PCR, and TCRdb's table has in-frame clones only and misses some. The top ten clones hold less than 5% of a sample with fewer than 90,000 clones, more than 90% of them seen once. What was sequenced was peripheral blood. The receptors were sampled from a human donor with active COVID-19. The donor label of this sample is uncertain. Each CDR3 is given with its conserved first and last residue. Each record gives: V gene, D gene, clone size, J gene, CDR3 protein, CDR3 DNA. The D gene is left open where the match is weak. Only part of the rows carry a size: once, few, many, or a class if the clone is expanded.

TRBV15	TRBD1	.	TRBJ2-7	CATSTGDRRSYEQYF	TGTGCCACCAGCACCGGGGACAGACGTTCCTACGAGCAGTACTTC
TRBV18	.	.	TRBJ2-1	CASSPPGSSYNEQFF	TGTGCCAGCTCACCTCCGGGTAGCTCCTACAATGAGCAGTTCTTC
TRBV19	.	.	TRBJ2-1	CASSTERASSYNEQFF	TGTGCCAGTAGTACCGAGCGGGCGAGCTCCTACAATGAGCAGTTCTTC
TRBV11-3	.	.	TRBJ2-4	CASSTRESPIQYF	TGTGCCAGCAGCACCCGGGAAAGTCCCATTCAGTACTTC
TRBV5-6	.	.	TRBJ2-7	CASSLAVGEQYF	TGTGCCAGCAGCTTGGCCGTCGGGGAGCAGTACTTC
TRBV9	.	once	TRBJ2-7	CASSVEGGEQYF	TGTGCCAGCAGCGTGGAGGGCGGCGAGCAGTACTTC
TRBV6-2/TRBV6-3	.	.	TRBJ2-3	CASSPYSSTDTQYF	TGTGCCAGCAGCCCCTATTCGAGCACAGATACGCAGTATTTT
TRBV3-1/TRBV3-2	.	.	TRBJ2-2	CASSRVGGVGELFF	TGTGCCAGCAGCCGAGTCGGGGGAGTTGGGGAGCTGTTTTTT
TRBV28	.	.	TRBJ1-1	CASSLGAVNTEAFF	TGTGCCAGCAGCCTAGGGGCTGTGAACACTGAAGCTTTCTTT
TRBV7-9	.	.	TRBJ2-5	CASRTSGGRETQYF	TGTGCCAGCAGAACCTCCGGAGGGCGGGAGACCCAGTACTTC
TRBV5-1	TRBD2	.	TRBJ2-2	CASSLGDYLTGELFF	TGCGCCAGCAGCTTGGGGGACTACCTCACCGGGGAGCTGTTTTTT
TRBV6-1	TRBD1	.	TRBJ2-1	CASSGTQGRQGAGNEQFF	TGTGCCAGCAGTGGGACGCAGGGGAGACAGGGGGCAGGCAATGAGCAGTTCTTC
TRBV6-1	TRBD1	.	TRBJ1-1	CASSEATGDTEAFF	TGTGCCAGCAGTGAAGCGACAGGGGACACTGAAGCTTTCTTT
TRBV25-1	.	.	TRBJ2-5	CASSPSTRVETQYF	TGTGCCAGCAGTCCCTCAACTAGGGTGGAGACCCAGTACTTC
TRBV7-2	TRBD2	.	TRBJ2-3	CASSLEGSGGAEDTQYF	TGTGCCAGCAGCTTAGAAGGTAGCGGGGGGGCCGAAGATACGCAGTATTTT
TRBV3-1/TRBV3-2	.	.	TRBJ1-1	CASSRALMNTEAFF	TGTGCCAGCAGCCGGGCGCTAATGAACACTGAAGCTTTCTTT
TRBV24-1	.	.	TRBJ1-2	CATSDATGGYTF	TGTGCCACCAGTGATGCGACAGGTGGCTACACCTTC
TRBV7-2	TRBD2	once	TRBJ2-1	CASSLASSGTGYNEQFF	TGTGCCAGCAGCTTAGCGAGTAGCGGGACGGGCTACAATGAGCAGTTCTTC
TRBV27	.	.	TRBJ2-7	CASSLSGKGGYEQYF	TGTGCCAGCAGTTTATCGGGAAAAGGGGGCTACGAGCAGTACTTC
TRBV7-6	TRBD1	.	TRBJ1-5	CASSQNRGGNQPQHF	TGTGCCAGCAGCCAAAACAGGGGCGGAAATCAGCCCCAGCATTTT
TRBV27	TRBD1	.	TRBJ1-1	CASSFGTGTDNEAFF	TGTGCCAGCAGTTTCGGCACAGGGACAGACAATGAAGCTTTCTTT
TRBV6-5	.	once	TRBJ1-4	CASRDITNEKLFF	TGTGCCAGCAGGGACATTACTAATGAAAAACTGTTTTTT
TRBV3-1/TRBV3-2	TRBD1	.	TRBJ2-3	CASSQAIRGLTDTQYF	TGTGCCAGCAGCCAAGCTATCAGGGGGCTCACAGATACGCAGTATTTT
TRBV2	TRBD1	.	TRBJ2-2	CASSLDRGTNTGELFF	TGTGCCAGCAGTCTCGACAGGGGAACGAACACCGGGGAGCTGTTTTTT
TRBV15	.	.	TRBJ2-3	CATSTYRVTDTQYF	TGTGCCACCAGCACTTACAGGGTGACAGATACGCAGTATTTT
TRBV5-1	.	.	TRBJ1-6	CASMRAARNSPLHF	TGCGCCAGCATGAGGGCAGCTAGAAATTCACCCCTCCACTTT
TRBV6-5	TRBD1	.	TRBJ2-4	CASRKGTGEYPQYF	TGTGCCAGCAGGAAAGGGACAGGGGAGTACCCCCAGTACTTC
TRBV28	.	.	TRBJ2-3	CASRSVLHIENTDTQYF	TGTGCCAGCAGGTCCGTACTACACATAGAAAATACCGATACGCAGTATTTT
TRBV29-1	.	.	TRBJ1-1	CSVDVAEAFF	TGCAGCGTTGACGTAGCTGAAGCTTTCTTT
TRBV29-1	TRBD2	.	TRBJ2-4	CSVDKAGGVENIQYF	TGCAGCGTTGATAAAGCGGGAGGCGTCGAAAACATTCAGTACTTC
TRBV7-2	.	.	TRBJ1-5	CASSHPGGNQPQHF	TGTGCCAGCAGCCACCCGGGGGGCAATCAGCCCCAGCATTTT
TRBV4-1	.	.	TRBJ1-3	CASSQGGRGNTIYF	TGCGCCAGCAGCCAAGGGGGCCGGGGGAACACCATATATTTT
TRBV12-3/TRBV12-4	TRBD1	.	TRBJ2-5	CASSWTGETQYF	TGTGCCAGCAGCTGGACAGGAGAGACCCAGTACTTC
TRBV15	.	.	TRBJ1-5	CATAARGSQHF	TGTGCCACCGCCGCCCGCGGGTCCCAGCATTTT
TRBV18	.	.	TRBJ2-5	CASSPRLSQETQYF	TGTGCCAGCTCACCCCGACTGAGCCAAGAGACCCAGTACTTC